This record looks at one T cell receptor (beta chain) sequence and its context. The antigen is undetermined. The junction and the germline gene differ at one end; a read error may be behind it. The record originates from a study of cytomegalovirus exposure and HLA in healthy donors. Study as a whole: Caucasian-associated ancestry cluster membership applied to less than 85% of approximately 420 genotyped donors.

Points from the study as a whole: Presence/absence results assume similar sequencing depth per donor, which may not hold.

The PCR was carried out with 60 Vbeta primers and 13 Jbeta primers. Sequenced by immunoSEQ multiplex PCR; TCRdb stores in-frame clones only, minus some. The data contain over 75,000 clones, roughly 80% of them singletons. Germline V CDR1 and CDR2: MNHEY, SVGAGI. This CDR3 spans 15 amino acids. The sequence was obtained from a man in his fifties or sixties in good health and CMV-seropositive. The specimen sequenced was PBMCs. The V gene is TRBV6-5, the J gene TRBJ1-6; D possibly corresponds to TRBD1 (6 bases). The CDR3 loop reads CASSYSGHSNSPLNF. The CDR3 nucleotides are TGTGCCAGCAGTTACTCGGGACATTCTAATTCACCCCTCAACTTT.